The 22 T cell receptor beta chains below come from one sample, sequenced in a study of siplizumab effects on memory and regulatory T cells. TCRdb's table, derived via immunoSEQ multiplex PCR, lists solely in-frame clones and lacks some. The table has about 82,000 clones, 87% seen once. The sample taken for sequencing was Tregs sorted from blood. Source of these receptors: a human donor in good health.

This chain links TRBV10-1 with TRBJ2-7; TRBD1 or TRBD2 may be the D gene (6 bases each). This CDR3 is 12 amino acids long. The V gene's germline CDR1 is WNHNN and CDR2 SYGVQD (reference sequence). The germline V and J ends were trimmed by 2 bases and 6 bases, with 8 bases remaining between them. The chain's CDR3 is CASSEGGPEQYF. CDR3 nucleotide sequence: TGCGCCAGCAGTGAGGGGGGGCCCGAGCAGTACTTC.

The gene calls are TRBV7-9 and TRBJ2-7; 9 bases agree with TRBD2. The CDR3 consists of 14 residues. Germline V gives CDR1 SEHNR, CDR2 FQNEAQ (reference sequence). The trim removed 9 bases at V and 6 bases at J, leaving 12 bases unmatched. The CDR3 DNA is TGTGCCAGTGACTATAGCGGGGGAGCCGTCGAGCAGTACTTC. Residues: CASDYSGGAVEQYF.

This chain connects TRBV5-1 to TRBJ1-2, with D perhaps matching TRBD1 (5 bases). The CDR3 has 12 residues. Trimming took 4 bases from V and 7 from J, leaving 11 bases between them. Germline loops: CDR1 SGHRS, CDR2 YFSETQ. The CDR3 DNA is TGCGCCAGCAGCAAGGGGCCATCTGGCTACACCTTC. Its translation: CASSKGPSGYTF.

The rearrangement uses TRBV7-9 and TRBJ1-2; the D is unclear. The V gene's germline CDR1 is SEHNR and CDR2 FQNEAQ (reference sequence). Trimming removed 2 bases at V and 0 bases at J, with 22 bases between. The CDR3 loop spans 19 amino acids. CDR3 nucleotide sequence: TGTGCCAGCAGCTTATGGGTGATTGCACTGGAAAGAGCTAACTATGGCTACACCTTC. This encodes CASSLWVIALERANYGYTF.

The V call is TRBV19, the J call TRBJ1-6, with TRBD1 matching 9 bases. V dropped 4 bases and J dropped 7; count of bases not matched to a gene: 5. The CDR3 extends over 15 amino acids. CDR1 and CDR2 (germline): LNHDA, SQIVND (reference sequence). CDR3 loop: CASSTGQGNNSPLHF. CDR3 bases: TGTGCCAGTAGTACCGGACAGGGGAACAATTCACCCCTCCACTTT. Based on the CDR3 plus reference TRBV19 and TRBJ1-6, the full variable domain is DGGITQSPKYLFRKEGQNVTLSCEQNLNHDAMYWYRQDPGQGLRLIYYSQIVNDFQKGDIAEGYSVSREKKESFPLTVTSAQKNPTAFYLCASSTGQGNNSPLHFGNGTRLTVT.

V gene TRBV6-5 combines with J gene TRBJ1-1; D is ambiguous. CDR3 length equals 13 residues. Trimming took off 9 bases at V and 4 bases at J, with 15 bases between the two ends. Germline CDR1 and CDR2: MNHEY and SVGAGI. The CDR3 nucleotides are TGTGCCAGTTCACCCGTACATGGCACTGAAGCTTTCTTT. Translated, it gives CASSPVHGTEAFF.

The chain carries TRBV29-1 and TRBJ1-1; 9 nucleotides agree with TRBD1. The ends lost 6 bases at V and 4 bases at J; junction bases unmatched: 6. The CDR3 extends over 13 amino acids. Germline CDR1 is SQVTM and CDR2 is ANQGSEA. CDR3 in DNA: TGCAGCGTCCCGACAGGGGGAGGCACTGAAGCTTTCTTT. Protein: CSVPTGGGTEAFF. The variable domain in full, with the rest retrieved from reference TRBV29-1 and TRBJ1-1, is SAVISQKPSRDICQRGTSLTIQCQVDSQVTMMFWYRQQPGQSLTLIATANQGSEATYESGFVIDKFPISRPNLTFSTLTVSNMSPEDSSIYLCSVPTGGGTEAFFGQGTRLTVV.

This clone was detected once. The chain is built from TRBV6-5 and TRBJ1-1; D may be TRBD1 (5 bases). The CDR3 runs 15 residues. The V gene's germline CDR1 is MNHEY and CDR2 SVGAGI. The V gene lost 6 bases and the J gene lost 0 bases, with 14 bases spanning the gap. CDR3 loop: CASSDIRVLNTEAFF. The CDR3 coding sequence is TGTGCCAGCAGCGACATCAGGGTCCTGAACACTGAAGCTTTCTTT.

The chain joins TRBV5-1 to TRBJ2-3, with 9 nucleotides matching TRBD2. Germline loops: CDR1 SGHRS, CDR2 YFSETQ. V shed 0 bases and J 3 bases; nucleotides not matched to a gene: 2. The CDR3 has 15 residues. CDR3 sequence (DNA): TGCGCCAGCAGCTTGGGCGGGGGGGCGACAGATACGCAGTATTTT. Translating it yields CASSLGGGATDTQYF.

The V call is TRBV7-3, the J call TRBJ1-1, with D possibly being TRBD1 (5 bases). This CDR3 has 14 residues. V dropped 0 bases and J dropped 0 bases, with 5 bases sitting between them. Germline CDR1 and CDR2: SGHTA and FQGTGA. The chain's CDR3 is CASSLTGLNTEAFF. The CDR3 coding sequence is TGTGCCAGCAGCTTAACGGGACTGAACACTGAAGCTTTCTTT.

As DNA, the CDR3 is TGTGCCAGCAGCTCCGGGACATACCCAGGAAACACCATATATTTT. This gives the protein CASSSGTYPGNTIYF. The V gene is TRBV7-9, the J gene TRBJ1-3; possibly TRBD1 for D (6 bases). Trimming cost V 4 bases and J 4 bases, with 14 bases left between them. Per germline, CDR1 SEHNR and CDR2 FQNEAQ (reference sequence). CDR3 length: 15 residues.

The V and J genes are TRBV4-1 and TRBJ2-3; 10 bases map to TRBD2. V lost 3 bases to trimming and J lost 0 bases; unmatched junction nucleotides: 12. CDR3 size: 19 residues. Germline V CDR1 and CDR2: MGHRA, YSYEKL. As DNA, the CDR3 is TGCGCCAGCAGCCATTCGACGCCTGAAGCGGGGGGGAGCACAGATACGCAGTATTTT. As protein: CASSHSTPEAGGSTDTQYF.

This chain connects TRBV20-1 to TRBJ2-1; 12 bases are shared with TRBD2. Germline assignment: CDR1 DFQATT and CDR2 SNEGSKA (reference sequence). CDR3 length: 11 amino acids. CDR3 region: CRTSGGYEQFF. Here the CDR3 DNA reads TGCAGGACTAGCGGGGGATATGAGCAGTTCTTC.

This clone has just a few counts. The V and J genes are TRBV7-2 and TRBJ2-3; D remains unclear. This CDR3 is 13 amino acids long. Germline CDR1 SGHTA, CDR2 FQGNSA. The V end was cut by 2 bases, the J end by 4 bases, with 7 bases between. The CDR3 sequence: CASSLSWADTQYF. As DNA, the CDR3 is TGTGCCAGCAGCTTATCTTGGGCAGATACGCAGTATTTT. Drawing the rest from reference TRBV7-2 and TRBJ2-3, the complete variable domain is GAGVSQSPSNKVTEKGKDVELRCDPISGHTALYWYRQSLGQGLEFLIYFQGNSAPDKSGLPSDRFSAERTGGSVSTLTIQRTQQEDSAVYLCASSLSWADTQYFGPGTRLTVL.

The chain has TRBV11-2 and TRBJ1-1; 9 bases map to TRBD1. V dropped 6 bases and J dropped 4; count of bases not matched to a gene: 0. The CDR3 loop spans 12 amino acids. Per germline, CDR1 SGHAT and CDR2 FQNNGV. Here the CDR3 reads CASRTGGTEAFF. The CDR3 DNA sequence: TGTGCCAGCAGGACAGGGGGCACTGAAGCTTTCTTT.

This CDR3 reads CSVWSGGAFF. DNA for the CDR3: TGCAGCGTGTGGAGTGGGGGGGCTTTCTTT. The chain combines TRBV29-1 with TRBJ1-1; TRBD1 might be the D (5 bases). The CDR3 length is 10 residues. Germline-derived CDR1 and CDR2 are SQVTM and ANQGSEA. V lost 6 bases, J lost 11 bases, and 13 bases lay in between.

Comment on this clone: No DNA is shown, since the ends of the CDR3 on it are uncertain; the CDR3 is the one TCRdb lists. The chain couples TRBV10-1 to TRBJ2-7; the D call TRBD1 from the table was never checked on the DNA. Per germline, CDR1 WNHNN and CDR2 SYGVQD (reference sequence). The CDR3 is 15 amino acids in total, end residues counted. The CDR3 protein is CASSTSTGGHDEQYF.

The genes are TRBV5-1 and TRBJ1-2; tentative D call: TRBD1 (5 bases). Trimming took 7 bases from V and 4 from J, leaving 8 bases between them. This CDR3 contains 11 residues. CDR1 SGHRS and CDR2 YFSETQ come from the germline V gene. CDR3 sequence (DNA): TGCGCCAGCGGGACTGGCTATGGCTACACCTTC. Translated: CASGTGYGYTF.

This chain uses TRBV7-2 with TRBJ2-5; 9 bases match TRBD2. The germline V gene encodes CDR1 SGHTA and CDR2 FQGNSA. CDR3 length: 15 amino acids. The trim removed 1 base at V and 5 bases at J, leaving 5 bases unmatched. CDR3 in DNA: TGTGCCAGCAGCTTAGGAGCGGGGGGCACGGAGACCCAGTACTTC. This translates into CASSLGAGGTETQYF.

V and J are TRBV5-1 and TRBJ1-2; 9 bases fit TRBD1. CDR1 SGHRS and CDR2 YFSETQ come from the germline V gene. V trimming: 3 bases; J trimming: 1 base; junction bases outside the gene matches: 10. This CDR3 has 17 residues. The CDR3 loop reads CASSWQGQGPYNYGYTF. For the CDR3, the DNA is TGCGCCAGCAGCTGGCAGGGACAGGGTCCTTATAACTATGGCTACACCTTC. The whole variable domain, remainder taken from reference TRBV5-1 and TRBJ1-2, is KAGVTQTPRYLIKTRGQQVTLSCSPISGHRSVSWYQQTPGQGLQFLFEYFSETQRNKGNFPGRFSGRQFSNSRSEMNVSTLELGDSALYLCASSWQGQGPYNYGYTFGSGTRLTVV.

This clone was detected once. Written as DNA, the CDR3 is TGTGCCAGTAGTAAGACAGCATATAGCAATCAGCCCCAGCATTTT. It is translated as CASSKTAYSNQPQHF. The chain uses TRBV19 and TRBJ1-5; tentatively, D is TRBD1 (5 bases). V shed 4 bases and J shed 0 bases, with 10 bases lying between them. This CDR3 has 15 residues. Germline values: CDR1 LNHDA, CDR2 SQIVND (reference sequence).

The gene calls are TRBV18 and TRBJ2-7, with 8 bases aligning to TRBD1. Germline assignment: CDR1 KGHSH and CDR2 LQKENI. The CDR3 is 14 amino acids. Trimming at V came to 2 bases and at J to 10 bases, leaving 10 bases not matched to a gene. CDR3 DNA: TGTGCCAGCTCACCAGGGACAGGCTCTTGGGTTCAGTACTTC. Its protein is CASSPGTGSWVQYF.